This TCR beta chain appears in the sequencing data of a study of T cell repertoires in cytomegalovirus infection (dated by TCRdb to about 2019). In terms of the full investigation: Peptide stimulations targeted recently identified HLA-C-restricted CMV epitopes, whose presentation resists viral immunomodulation, together with well-studied HLA-B-restricted epitopes. The HLA type of each donor mattered for the analysis, because public TCR beta signatures pointed to carriage of CMV infection along with the matching HLA type. Here is what the overall study found, with its caveats: The ex vivo response was dominated by HLA-C-restricted CMV-specific TCR beta clonotypes, which also provided the single most frequent clonotype in two of eight donors. Cumulative frequency of public TCR beta family members discriminated carriers of CMV infection plus the relevant HLA type in this cohort and an independent approximately 400-donor cohort.

The meaning of the sample's treatment or condition label: in vitro stimulation with specific CMV peptide epitopes to enrich CMV-specific T cells. This clonotype was found once. Its binding antigen is unknown. No base quality information exists; no much larger clone differs at one position. One read alone is a weak basis. TCRdb names Illumina HiSeq 1500 as the instrument used. TCRdb's own reprocessing of the public reads used fastp at Q25 and MiXCR and kept productive beta chains. Rows merge per CDR3 protein into single entries with the most common DNA and genes. This sample holds roughly 570,000 distinct CDR3 sequences; about 39% were observed only once. The ten largest make up about 48% of the sample. The V and J ends are trimmed by 0 bases and 6 bases, leaving 12 bases between them. Measured from the cysteine to the phenylalanine, the CDR3 is 14 residues long. Left in the record is the CDR3 DNA by itself, 42 bases read in frame from the first base. From a lookup of the germline V gene, CDR1 and CDR2 are SGHRS and YFSETQ.

The V and J genes are TRBV5-1 and TRBJ1-2, and possibly TRBD1, on 6 matching bases. This receptor was identified in a human donor in good health (CMV status not recorded). Some clones in this sample may be carry-over from other donors' samples. Here the sequenced sample was cultured PBMCs, taken from culture after CMV antigen stimulation. The DNA sequence is as follows: TGCGCCAGCAGCTTGGCCTCAGGGGACGATGGCTACACCTTC. This gives the protein CASSLASGDDGYTF.